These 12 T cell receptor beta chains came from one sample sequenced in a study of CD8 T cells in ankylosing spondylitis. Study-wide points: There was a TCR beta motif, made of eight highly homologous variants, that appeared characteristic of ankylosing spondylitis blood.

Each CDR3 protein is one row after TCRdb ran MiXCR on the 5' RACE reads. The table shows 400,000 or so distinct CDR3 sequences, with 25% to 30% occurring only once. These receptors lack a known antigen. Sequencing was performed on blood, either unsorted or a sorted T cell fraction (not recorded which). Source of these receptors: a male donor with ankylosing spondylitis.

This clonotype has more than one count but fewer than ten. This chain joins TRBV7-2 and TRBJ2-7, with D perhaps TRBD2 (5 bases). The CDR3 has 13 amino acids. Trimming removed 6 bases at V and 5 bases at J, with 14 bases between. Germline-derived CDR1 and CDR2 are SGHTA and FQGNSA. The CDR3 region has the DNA TGTGCCAGCAGTCGGGGTCTTCTTGACGAGCAGTACGTC. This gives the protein CASSRGLLDEQYV.

The CDR3: CASSTSGRVETGELFF. CDR3 nucleotides: TGTGCCAGCAGCACCTCAGGGAGGGTTGAAACCGGGGAGCTGTTTTTT. This sequence joins TRBV6-2 or TRBV6-3 and TRBJ2-2, with 7 positions matching TRBD2. Germline values: CDR1 MNHEY, CDR2 SVGEGT. J gave up 5 bases and V 6 bases, and 12 bases lay outside the gene matches. The CDR3 totals 16 residues.

CDR3 in DNA: TGTGCCAGCACGGGACAGATTATTGGCGGGGAGCTGTTTTTT. It yields the protein CASTGQIIGGELFF. V gene TRBV28 combines with J gene TRBJ2-2, with 7 bases lining up with TRBD1. V dropped 7 bases and J dropped 7; count of bases not matched to a gene: 9. The CDR3 loop spans 14 amino acids. Germline values: CDR1 MDHEN, CDR2 SYDVKM.

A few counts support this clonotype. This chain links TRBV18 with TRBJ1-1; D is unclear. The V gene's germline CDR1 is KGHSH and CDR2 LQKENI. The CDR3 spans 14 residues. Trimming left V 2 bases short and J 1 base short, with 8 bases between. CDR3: CASSPVPTNTEAFF. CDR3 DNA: TGTGCCAGCTCACCAGTCCCCACGAACACTGAAGCTTTCTTT.

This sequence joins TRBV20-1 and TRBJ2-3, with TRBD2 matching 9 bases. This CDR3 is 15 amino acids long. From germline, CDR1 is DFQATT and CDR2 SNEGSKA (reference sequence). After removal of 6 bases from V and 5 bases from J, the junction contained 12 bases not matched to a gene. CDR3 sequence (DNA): TGCAGTGCCCACCTTAGCGGGAGTTACCTAGATACGCAGTATTTT. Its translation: CSAHLSGSYLDTQYF.

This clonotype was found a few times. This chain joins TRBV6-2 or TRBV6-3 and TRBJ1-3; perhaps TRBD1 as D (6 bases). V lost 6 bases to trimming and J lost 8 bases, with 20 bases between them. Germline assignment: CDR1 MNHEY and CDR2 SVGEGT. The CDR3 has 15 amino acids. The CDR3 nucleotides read TGTGCCAGCAGCCTTCCGGGACAACCTGGGGACACCATATATTTT. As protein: CASSLPGQPGDTIYF.

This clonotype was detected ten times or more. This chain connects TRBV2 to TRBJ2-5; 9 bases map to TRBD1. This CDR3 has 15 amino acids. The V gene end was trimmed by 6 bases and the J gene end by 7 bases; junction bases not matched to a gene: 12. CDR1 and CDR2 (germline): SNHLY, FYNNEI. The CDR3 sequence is CASREDRGARGTQYF. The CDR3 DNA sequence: TGTGCCAGCAGGGAGGACAGGGGCGCACGGGGGACCCAGTACTTC.

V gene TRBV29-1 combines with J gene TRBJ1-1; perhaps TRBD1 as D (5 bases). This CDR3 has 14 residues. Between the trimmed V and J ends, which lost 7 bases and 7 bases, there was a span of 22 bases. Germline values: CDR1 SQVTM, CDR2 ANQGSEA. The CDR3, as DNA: TGCAGCGCTCCCCAACCCCCGGGGGAAATTGAAGCTTTCTTT. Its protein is CSAPQPPGEIEAFF.

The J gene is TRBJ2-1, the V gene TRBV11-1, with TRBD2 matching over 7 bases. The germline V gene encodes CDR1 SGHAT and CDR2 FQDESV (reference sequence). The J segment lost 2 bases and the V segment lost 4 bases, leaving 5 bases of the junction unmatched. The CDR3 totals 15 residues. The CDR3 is CASSYLAAPYNEQFF. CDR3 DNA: TGTGCCAGCAGCTACCTAGCGGCCCCCTACAATGAGCAGTTCTTC.

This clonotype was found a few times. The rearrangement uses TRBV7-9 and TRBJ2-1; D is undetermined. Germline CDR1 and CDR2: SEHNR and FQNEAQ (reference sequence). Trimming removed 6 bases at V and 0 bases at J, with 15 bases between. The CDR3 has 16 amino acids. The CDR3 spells CASRPPRASSYNEQFF. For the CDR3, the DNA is TGTGCCAGCAGACCCCCCCGGGCGAGCTCCTACAATGAGCAGTTCTTC.

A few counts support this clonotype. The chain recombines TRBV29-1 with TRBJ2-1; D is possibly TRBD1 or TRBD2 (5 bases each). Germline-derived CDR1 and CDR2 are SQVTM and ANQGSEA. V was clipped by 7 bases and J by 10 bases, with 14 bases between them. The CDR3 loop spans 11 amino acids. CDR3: CSARNEGEQFF. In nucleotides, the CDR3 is TGCAGCGCCCGGAACGAGGGGGAGCAGTTCTTC.

For the CDR3, the DNA is TGTGCCAGCAGTGAAGCGCGGGGTTCCGAGCAGCCCCAGCATTTT. Translated, it gives CASSEARGSEQPQHF. V is TRBV2 and J is TRBJ1-5; no definite D call. Germline V gene lookup returns CDR1 SNHLY and CDR2 FYNNEI. V dropped 0 bases and J dropped 7 bases, with 13 bases sitting between them. The CDR3 length is 15 residues. Supplemented by reference TRBV2 and TRBJ1-5, the full variable domain reads EPEVTQTPSHQVTQMGQEVILRCVPISNHLYFYWYRQILGQKVEFLVSFYNNEISEKSEIFDDQFSVERPDGSNFTLKIRSTKLEDSAMYFCASSEARGSEQPQHFGDGTRLSIL.